The T cell receptor (beta chain) under discussion was sequenced for a study of blood T cells in healthy people across ages. The draw of peripheral blood yielded ten milliliters from each donor. Isolating PBMCs gave at least 6.5 million of these cells per sample. The CDR3 runs to 12 residues. V shed 4 bases and J shed 4 bases, with 7 bases lying between them. Germline CDR1 is MNHNY and CDR2 is SVGAGI (reference sequence). A second about 7 to 11 cycle PCR used barcoded and J-beta primers. A template-switch adaptor containing 12 random nucleotides labeled each cDNA molecule. Each of the samples gave a minimum of 2.5 million paired-end reads that contained CDR3. TCRdb re-derived calls from the 5' RACE reads in MiXCR, one entry per CDR3 protein. In the table there are 1.4 million or so distinct CDR3 sequences, roughly 43% of which are singletons.

The chain has TRBV6-6 and TRBJ1-2; D remains ambiguous. Sequences were obtained from blood. This clonotype originated in a young woman in good health. CDR3 amino acids: CASSSSIYGYTF. CDR3 sequence (DNA): TGTGCCAGCAGTTCAAGCATCTATGGCTACACCTTC.